A selection of T cell receptor beta chains follows, all from one sample in a study of blood T cell repertoires in COVID-19. Measured with immunoSEQ multiplex PCR; TCRdb has only the in-frame clones, and not every one. Among approximately 670,000 clones listed, 85% to 90% were seen once. The sequenced sample was peripheral blood. The receptors stem from a woman under 30 with acute or convalescent COVID-19. The CDR3 runs from the conserved cysteine through the conserved F or W. The D gene is left open where the match is weak.

j_gene: TRBJ2-7
v_gene: TRBV6-2/TRBV6-3
d_gene: .
CDR3nt: TGTGCCAGCAGTTATGTGGGGCAGTCCTACGAGCAGTACTTC
CDR3aa: CASSYVGQSYEQYF

j_gene: TRBJ1-2
v_gene: TRBV7-9
d_gene: .
CDR3nt: TGTGCCAGCAGCTTAGGGGGCTACGATGGCTACACCTTC
CDR3aa: CASSLGGYDGYTF

j_gene: TRBJ2-7
v_gene: TRBV19
d_gene: TRBD1
CDR3nt: TGTGCCAGTAGTAAGACAGGGGAATTCTACGAGCAGTACTTC
CDR3aa: CASSKTGEFYEQYF

j_gene: TRBJ1-4
v_gene: TRBV30
d_gene: .
CDR3nt: TGTGCCTGCGAGAGCAACGAAAAACTGTTTTTT
CDR3aa: CACESNEKLFF

j_gene: TRBJ2-7
v_gene: TRBV3-1/TRBV3-2
d_gene: TRBD1
CDR3nt: TGTGCCAGCAGCCTTTTTACCGGGACAGGGGGCCACGAGCAGTACTTC
CDR3aa: CASSLFTGTGGHEQYF

j_gene: TRBJ1-2
v_gene: TRBV4-2
d_gene: TRBD1
CDR3nt: TGTGCCAGCAGCCAAGTTTTCCAGAGGGACATCAGGGGGCTCTATGGCTACACCTTC
CDR3aa: CASSQVFQRDIRGLYGYTF

j_gene: TRBJ1-2
v_gene: TRBV20-1
d_gene: TRBD1
CDR3nt: TGCAGTGCTTCAGGGGGTTGGGGCTACACCTTC
CDR3aa: CSASGGWGYTF

j_gene: TRBJ2-2
v_gene: TRBV2
d_gene: .
CDR3nt: TGTGCCAGCAGTGTCGGTCCGAACACCGGGGAGCTGTTTTTT
CDR3aa: CASSVGPNTGELFF

j_gene: TRBJ1-2
v_gene: TRBV4-1
d_gene: TRBD1
CDR3nt: TGCGCCAGCAGCCCGACAGGGAACTATGGCTACACCTTC
CDR3aa: CASSPTGNYGYTF

j_gene: TRBJ1-1
v_gene: TRBV4-3
d_gene: TRBD1
CDR3nt: TGCGCCAGCAGCCACGCCGGGACAGGGAATGAAGCTTTCTTT
CDR3aa: CASSHAGTGNEAFF

j_gene: TRBJ1-2
v_gene: TRBV9
d_gene: TRBD1
CDR3nt: TGTGCCAGCAGCCCCCCGGACAGGGGATATGGCTACACCTTC
CDR3aa: CASSPPDRGYGYTF

j_gene: TRBJ1-6
v_gene: TRBV6-4
d_gene: TRBD1
CDR3nt: TGTGCCAGCAGCGGGACAGCCAATTCACCCCTCCACTTT
CDR3aa: CASSGTANSPLHF